The 6 T cell receptor beta chains below come from one sample, sequenced in a study of OX40 agonist ivuxolimab in advanced cancers. The method behind the library was the immunoSEQ multiplex PCR assay. The table was pulled from immuneACCESS by TCRdb, which kept in-frame rearrangements only. Such tables lose some clones; where checked, under half of the loss comes from unresolved V genes, and the rest has no known cause. This sample lists fewer than 90,000 clones; approximately 92% were detected once. The ten largest make up 0.19% of the sample. This specimen consisted of CD4+ or CD8+ T cells sorted from blood, obtained in a trial of the OX40 agonist ivuxolimab. The receptors come from an adult with an advanced solid tumor such as melanoma, head and neck, liver or kidney cancer.

The chain carries TRBV30 and TRBJ1-3; the D gene is possibly TRBD1 (5 bases). The CDR3 length is 13 residues. V was shortened by 5 bases and J by 0 bases, with 8 bases between the two germline ends. The germline CDR1 and CDR2 sequences are GTSNPN and SVGIG (reference sequence). DNA of the CDR3: TGTGCCTGGTGGGGGAACTCTGGAAACACCATATATTTT. It encodes CAWWGNSGNTIYF.

This chain uses TRBV5-8 with TRBJ1-5, with 9 bases matching TRBD1. The CDR3 runs 15 residues. The germline V gene has CDR1 SGHTS and CDR2 YDEGEE. The ends lost 1 base at V and 5 bases at J; junction bases unmatched: 4. Here the CDR3 DNA reads TGTGCCAGCAGCTTGAACAGGGGGCGAGATCAGCCCCAGCATTTT. It encodes CASSLNRGRDQPQHF.

This chain connects TRBV7-3 to TRBJ1-1; TRBD1 is a possible D gene (5 bases). The CDR3 contains 13 residues. CDR1 SGHTA and CDR2 FQGTGA come from the germline V gene. V was cut by 5 bases and J by 1 base, with 8 bases left in between. DNA for the CDR3: TGTGCCAGCAGCGTGACAGAGAACACTGAAGCTTTCTTT. Protein sequence: CASSVTENTEAFF.

The CDR3: CASSPGLGMNTEAFF. The DNA of the CDR3 is TGTGCCAGCTCACCAGGTCTGGGGATGAACACTGAAGCTTTCTTT. The V and J genes are TRBV18 and TRBJ1-1; D is ambiguous. Trimming took 2 bases from V and 0 from J, leaving 10 bases between them. Germline assignment: CDR1 KGHSH and CDR2 LQKENI. This CDR3 spans 15 amino acids.

The gene calls are TRBV4-3 and TRBJ2-2, with D perhaps matching TRBD1 or TRBD2 (5 bases each). V was shortened by 4 bases and J by 5 bases, with 14 bases between the two germline ends. There are 15 residues in the CDR3. CDR1 is LGHNA, CDR2 YSLEER, per germline. CDR3 in amino acids: CASSLGAGRTGELFF. The CDR3 bases are TGCGCCAGCAGCCTCGGGGCAGGGCGGACCGGGGAGCTGTTTTTT.

The chain employs TRBV5-1 and TRBJ1-1; TRBD1 might be the D (6 bases). CDR1 is SGHRS and CDR2 is YFSETQ in the germline V gene. Trimming pared 5 bases from V and 8 bases from J, leaving 19 bases between. This CDR3 region has 14 residues. DNA for the CDR3: TGCGCCAGCAGATACCGGGACACTTCCTTAGAAGCTTTCTTT. Its protein is CASRYRDTSLEAFF.